The source of this T cell receptor (beta chain) is a study of OX40 agonist ivuxolimab in advanced cancers. Study-wide background: The diagnoses of dose-escalation patients were hepatocellular carcinoma, melanoma, renal cell or head and neck cancer.

Findings and limits, study-wide: Within 6 weeks, CD4+ and CD8+ blood T cells expanded clonally at 0.1 to 3.0 mg/kg.

With autoimmune disease history or systemic immunosuppression, patients were excluded. Regarding this clone: Its target is not known.

V was shortened by 5 bases and J by 7 bases, with 12 bases between the two germline ends. The germline gives CDR1 ENHRY, CDR2 SYGVKD. The CDR3 extends over 12 amino acids. Assay used: immunoSEQ multiplex PCR; TCRdb lists only in-frame clones, some missing. The data show more than 55,000 clones, approximately 91% seen once. This TCR came from an adult with an advanced solid tumor such as melanoma, head and neck, liver or kidney cancer. The starting material was CD4+ or CD8+ T cells sorted from blood, obtained in a trial of the OX40 agonist ivuxolimab. The chain has TRBV10-3 and TRBJ2-7; D not resolved. As DNA, the CDR3 is TGTGCCATCAGTCCGAGCTCCTGGGAGCAGTACTTC. It specifies CAISPSSWEQYF.